These 15 T cell receptor beta chains originate from one sample sequenced in a study of blood T cell repertoires in COVID-19 (dated by TCRdb to 2018 to 2020). The library was generated by the immunoSEQ multiplex PCR assay. TCRdb's version of the immuneACCESS table is confined to in-frame rearrangements and falls short of the full clone set. An unresolved V gene accounts for under half of the shortfall where checked; the remainder is of unknown origin. The table for this sample lists fewer than 120,000 clones; about 90% of them were counted only once. The top ten clonotypes cover around 4.9% of the sample. The sequenced sample consisted of peripheral blood. The receptors come from a human donor in a cohort sampled during active COVID-19.

The genes are TRBV7-6 and TRBJ2-7; D possibly corresponds to TRBD1 (5 bases). There are 16 residues in the CDR3. V was pared by 5 bases and J by 0 bases, with 17 bases between. CDR1 and CDR2 (germline): SGHVS, FNYEAQ. CDR3 in amino acids: CASSRPSQGDSYEQYF. CDR3 bases: TGTGCCAGCAGCCGACCCTCCCAGGGTGACTCCTACGAGCAGTACTTC.

This clone was counted between two and nine times. This rearrangement joins TRBV7-9 to TRBJ1-5; the D is unclear. V lost 1 base to trimming and J lost 4 bases, with 11 bases between them. From germline, CDR1 is SEHNR and CDR2 FQNEAQ (reference sequence). The CDR3 has 15 residues. The CDR3 protein is CASSLGAGLNQPQHF. The CDR3 DNA sequence: TGTGCCAGCAGCTTAGGGGCAGGCTTAAATCAGCCCCAGCATTTT.

The rearrangement joins TRBV6-4 to TRBJ2-1, with TRBD2 matching over 10 bases. V was pared by 2 bases and J by 9 bases, with 7 bases of the junction left unmatched. The CDR3 contains 15 residues. Germline CDR1 reads MRHNA; CDR2 reads SNTAGT. The CDR3 DNA is TGTGCCAGCAGTGACGCAGCGGGGGGGCTCGGTGAGCAGTTCTTC. It yields the protein CASSDAAGGLGEQFF.

The chain carries TRBV28 and TRBJ2-5; 9 bases are shared with TRBD1. The CDR3 is 13 amino acids. V gave up 6 bases and J gave up 5 bases; unmatched junction bases: 4. Per the germline V gene, CDR1 is MDHEN and CDR2 is SYDVKM. CDR3 nucleotides: TGTGCCAGCAGACAGGGGGCGATGGAGACCCAGTACTTC. Encoded protein: CASRQGAMETQYF.

As for this clone: The sample contains more than one DNA sequence encoding this CDR3. V usage is TRBV3-1 (or the pseudogene TRBV3-2) and J usage is TRBJ2-5; tentatively, D is TRBD2 (5 bases). This CDR3 has 12 amino acids. Germline CDR1 and CDR2: LGHDT and YNNKEL (reference sequence). The V and J ends lost 3 bases and 3 bases respectively, with 5 bases between them. CDR3 region: CASSQGEETQYF. CDR3 in DNA: TGTGCCAGCAGCCAGGGAGAAGAGACCCAGTACTTC.

The J gene is TRBJ1-1, the V gene TRBV12-3 or TRBV12-4; D not resolved. The V end was cut by 4 bases, the J end by 6 bases, with 6 bases between. The CDR3 has 11 amino acids. CDR3 region: CASSSSSEAFF. CDR3 bases: TGTGCCAGCAGTTCCAGTTCTGAAGCTTTCTTT.

The chain uses TRBV6-1 and TRBJ2-3; 10 bases agree with TRBD2. The ends lost 0 bases at V and 2 bases at J; junction bases unmatched: 14. From germline, CDR1 is MNHNS and CDR2 SASEGT. The CDR3 runs 20 residues. As DNA, the CDR3 is TGTGCCAGCAGTGAAGCCCTTGGGCTAGCGGGGGTTCGTAACACAGATACGCAGTATTTT. This translates into CASSEALGLAGVRNTDTQYF.

This rearrangement joins TRBV20-1 to TRBJ1-2; perhaps TRBD1 as D (6 bases). CDR1 and CDR2 (germline): DFQATT, SNEGSKA (reference sequence). The CDR3 loop spans 11 amino acids. V lost 0 bases and J 13 bases, leaving 12 bases between the germline ends. The CDR3, as DNA: TGCAGTGCTAGAGATCCAGGGGCAGGCACCTTC. It is translated as CSARDPGAGTF.

The chain employs TRBV19 and TRBJ2-2, with D tentatively TRBD2 (5 bases). Trimming left V 2 bases short and J 7 bases short, with 8 bases between. Germline assignment: CDR1 LNHDA and CDR2 SQIVND (reference sequence). The CDR3 consists of 13 residues. In DNA form, the CDR3 reads TGTGCCAGTAGTATATGGGAGAGCGGGGAGCTGTTTTTT. The encoded protein is CASSIWESGELFF.

The V call is TRBV6-1, the J call TRBJ2-5; 9 bases match TRBD2. The ends lost 4 bases at V and 1 base at J; junction bases unmatched: 7. Germline V gene data show CDR1 as MNHNS and CDR2 as SASEGT. CDR3 length: 16 amino acids. CDR3 region: CASSVRAGGLQETQYF. For the CDR3, the DNA is TGTGCCAGCAGTGTAAGAGCGGGAGGCCTCCAAGAGACCCAGTACTTC.

V gene TRBV7-3 combines with J gene TRBJ2-1, with TRBD2 matching 7 bases. Losses at the gene ends were 2 bases for V and 6 bases for J; bases not matched to a gene: 10. The germline gives CDR1 SGHTA, CDR2 FQGTGA. This CDR3 has 16 amino acids. The CDR3 is CASSLGGTIILNEQFF. CDR3 nucleotide sequence: TGTGCCAGCAGCTTAGGGGGGACTATAATCCTCAATGAGCAGTTCTTC.

This chain links TRBV9 with TRBJ2-2; 7 bases are shared with TRBD1. CDR1 SGDLS and CDR2 YYNGEE come from the germline V gene. The CDR3 runs to 15 residues. The J segment lost 4 bases and the V segment lost 4 bases, leaving 7 bases of the junction unmatched. CDR3 nucleotide sequence: TGTGCCAGCAGCCCGGGGCCAGGGGGCACCGGGGAGCTGTTTTTT. It encodes CASSPGPGGTGELFF.

The chain has TRBV21-1 and TRBJ2-3; TRBD1, the table's D call, was not compared with the DNA. TRBV21-1 corresponds to a pseudogene. CDR3 length: 17 amino acids. For the CDR3, the DNA is TGTGCCAGCAGCGCACTGATCCGGGACATTAGCACAGATACGCAGTATTTT. It translates to CASSALIRDISTDTQYF.

The gene calls are TRBV21-1 and TRBJ1-1. TRBV21-1 is deemed a pseudogene. The CDR3 covers 17 residues. The CDR3 DNA reads TGTGCCAGCAGCAAGGAGCTGCGAGGGGCCTGGGAGGGTGAAGCTTTCTTT. It encodes CASSKELRGAWEGEAFF.

This clone was counted once. The chain combines TRBV6-6 with TRBJ1-4; TRBD1 might be the D (5 bases). Germline V gene sequence: CDR1 MNHNY, CDR2 SVGAGI (reference sequence). V dropped 3 bases and J dropped 5 bases, with 10 bases sitting between them. This CDR3 contains 14 residues. The DNA for the CDR3 is TGTGCCAGCAGTTATGCAGGGCTCAATGAAAAACTGTTTTTT. It specifies CASSYAGLNEKLFF.